These 18 T cell receptor beta chains were sequenced from one sample in a study of regulatory T cells in long-lasting Graves disease. As for time point: newly diagnosed GD, antithyroid drugs for less than 3 months. Isolated PBMC RNA provided the starting material for the TCR library. Building the TCR beta libraries relied on iRepertoire HTBI primers, and CDR3 regions underwent Arm-PCR. TCRdb re-analysed the multiplex PCR reads in MiXCR, keeping a single row per CDR3 protein. The sample has about 200,000 distinct CDR3 sequences, roughly 18% seen once. The same sample was also studied in work on T cells in Graves' hyperthyroidism and ophthalmopathy.

The input for sequencing was peripheral blood mononuclear cells (PBMCs), taken at new diagnosis, from a patient treated with antithyroid drugs. These receptors were taken from a young woman with Graves disease.

This clonotype was seen ten or more times. The CDR3 DNA follows: TGTGCCAGCAGTGGGGACAGGGGGCCCCACTACGAGCAGTACTTC. Translation: CASSGDRGPHYEQYF. The rearrangement joins TRBV6-1 to TRBJ2-7, with 12 bases fitting TRBD1. With 4 bases clipped from V and 3 bases from J, the junction kept 4 bases outside the gene matches. Germline lookup yields CDR1 MNHNS and CDR2 SASEGT. This CDR3 is 15 amino acids long.

Only a few counts were recorded for this clonotype. A read error may be the cause here, since a much bigger clone is one base away. The V call is TRBV12-3 or TRBV12-4, the J call TRBJ1-3; no firm D call. The CDR3 spans 13 residues. CDR3 amino acids: CASSLAVGSTIYF. CDR3 nucleotide sequence: TGTGCCAGCAGTTTAGCGGTAGGAAGCACCATATATTTT.

Concerning this clonotype: This likely comes from a read error, as the CDR3 has no conserved phenylalanine or tryptophan at its end. The CDR3 bases are TGTGCCAGCAGCCACACAGACAAGATGAACACTGAAGCTTTCTCT. It translates to CASSHTDKMNTEAFS. V and J are TRBV4-2 and TRBJ1-1; D remains ambiguous. The CDR3 is 15 amino acids. CDR1 LGHNA and CDR2 YNFKEQ come from the germline V gene. Trimming left V 3 bases short and J 0 bases short, with 11 bases between.

V is TRBV14 and J is TRBJ2-3, with D perhaps TRBD1 (5 bases). This CDR3 spans 15 amino acids. Trimming removed 2 bases from V and 1 base from J, with 10 bases in between. The germline V gene encodes CDR1 SGHDN and CDR2 FVKESK. The CDR3 loop is CASSQLQAGTDTQYF. CDR3 DNA: TGTGCCAGCAGCCAATTACAGGCCGGCACAGATACGCAGTATTTT.

In this sample, this clonotype turned up many times. This sequence joins TRBV2 and TRBJ1-3; 8 bases agree with TRBD1. V shed 7 bases and J 4 bases; nucleotides not matched to a gene: 15. The V gene's germline CDR1 is SNHLY and CDR2 FYNNEI. CDR3 size: 17 residues. In DNA, the CDR3 is TGTGCCAGCACCTTTGACGGGCAGGGGGCTTTGGGAAACACCATATATTTT. It codes for CASTFDGQGALGNTIYF.

This clonotype was detected a few times. One junction end does not reproduce the germline sequence, and a read error may be involved. The chain employs TRBV6-1 and TRBJ2-1, with 8 nucleotides matching TRBD2. CDR3 size: 16 residues. The germline V gene encodes CDR1 MNHNS and CDR2 SASEGT. CDR3 in DNA: TGTGCCGGCAGACCCTTAGCGGGGAGCTCCTACAATGAGCAGTTCTTC. Protein product: CAGRPLAGSSYNEQFF.

This clonotype was detected many times. This sequence joins TRBV12-3 or TRBV12-4 and TRBJ2-3; TRBD1 agrees at 8 bases. The J segment lost 4 bases and the V segment lost 2 bases, leaving 2 bases of the junction unmatched. CDR3 size: 14 residues. Written as DNA, the CDR3 is TGTGCCAGCAGTTTACGGGACAGGTCAGATACGCAGTATTTT. Its translation is CASSLRDRSDTQYF.

Points on this clonotype: This sequence may be a read error, since a much larger clone differs from it by one base. The J gene is TRBJ2-7, the V gene TRBV28; perhaps TRBD1 as D (6 bases). Germline V gives CDR1 MDHEN, CDR2 SYDVKM. The CDR3 runs to 12 residues. The CDR3 reads CATEGGGYVQYF. The CDR3, as DNA: TGTGCCACCGAAGGGGGTGGGTACGTGCAGTACTTC.

This clonotype was seen repeatedly, ten times or more. The rearrangement joins TRBV12-3 or TRBV12-4 to TRBJ2-2; D unresolved. This CDR3 region has 12 residues. Trimming took 7 bases from V and 5 from J, leaving 8 bases between them. The CDR3 is CASNRKTGELFF. DNA for the CDR3: TGTGCCAGCAACCGCAAGACCGGGGAGCTGTTTTTT.

This clonotype was counted at least ten times. The rearrangement uses TRBV2 and TRBJ2-2; possible D gene TRBD1, 7 bases. Looked up from germline, CDR1 is SNHLY and CDR2 is FYNNEI. V was pared by 1 base and J by 4 bases, with 13 bases between. The CDR3 covers 16 residues. The CDR3 here is CASSEVRQGGTGELFF. Here the CDR3 DNA reads TGTGCCAGCAGTGAAGTTAGACAGGGAGGCACCGGGGAGCTGTTTTTT. The variable domain in full, completed from reference TRBV2 and TRBJ2-2, reads EPEVTQTPSHQVTQMGQEVILRCVPISNHLYFYWYRQILGQKVEFLVSFYNNEISEKSEIFDDQFSVERPDGSNFTLKIRSTKLEDSAMYFCASSEVRQGGTGELFFGEGSRLTVL.

This clonotype was detected ten times or more. V is TRBV7-9 and J is TRBJ2-1, with 8 nucleotides matching TRBD1. The CDR3 loop spans 14 amino acids. Per the germline V gene, CDR1 is SEHNR and CDR2 is FQNEAQ (reference sequence). Trimming cost V 1 base and J 4 bases; bases outside gene matches: 0. CDR3 region: CASSLGQGYNEQFF. CDR3 bases: TGTGCCAGCAGCTTAGGACAGGGGTACAATGAGCAGTTCTTC.

The table lists this clonotype with many counts. The V and J genes are TRBV6-1 and TRBJ2-2, with TRBD2 identical over 7 bases. From germline, CDR1 is MNHNS and CDR2 SASEGT. The CDR3 is 13 amino acids. The V segment lost 6 bases and the J segment 7 bases; nucleotides outside the gene matches: 5. The chain's CDR3 is CASRRGLVGELFF. In nucleotides, the CDR3 is TGTGCCAGCAGACGCGGACTAGTCGGGGAGCTGTTTTTT.

At least ten counts were recorded for this clonotype. The CDR3 DNA follows: TGTGCCAGCAGCCGACGACAGCGTCTGAACACTGAAGCTTTCTTT. Encoded protein: CASSRRQRLNTEAFF. J is TRBJ1-1 and V is TRBV11-3; maybe TRBD1 (5 bases). Germline V gene lookup returns CDR1 SGHNT and CDR2 YENEEA. The CDR3 extends over 15 amino acids. Trimming stripped 5 bases from V and 0 bases from J, with 13 bases between.

This clonotype was counted ten times or more. CDR3 region: CASSHQGTQETQYF. DNA for the CDR3: TGTGCCAGTAGTCACCAAGGGACTCAAGAGACCCAGTACTTC. The chain links TRBV19 to TRBJ2-5, with D possibly TRBD2 on 6 matching bases. V lost 5 bases to trimming and J lost 2 bases, with 12 bases between them. Per the germline V gene, CDR1 is LNHDA and CDR2 is SQIVND (reference sequence). CDR3 length equals 14 residues. The full variable domain, its missing parts supplied by reference TRBV19 and TRBJ2-5, is DGGITQSPKYLFRKEGQNVTLSCEQNLNHDAMYWYRQDPGQGLRLIYYSQIVNDFQKGDIAEGYSVSREKKESFPLTVTSAQKNPTAFYLCASSHQGTQETQYFGPGTRLLVL.

The V call is TRBV7-9, the J call TRBJ2-6; TRBD2 might be the D (6 bases). Trimming took off 7 bases at V and 0 bases at J, with 16 bases between the two ends. In germline, CDR1 is SEHNR, CDR2 FQNEAQ (reference sequence). The CDR3 runs 17 residues. The CDR3 region is CASNPGRGGSGANVLTF. In DNA form, the CDR3 reads TGTGCCAGCAACCCCGGAAGGGGAGGCTCTGGGGCCAACGTCCTGACTTTC.

This clonotype has at least ten counts. The chain employs TRBV25-1 and TRBJ2-7; D unclear. CDR1 and CDR2 from the germline V gene are MGHDK and SYGVNS. This CDR3 has 14 residues. Trimming removed 3 bases from V and 2 bases from J, with 11 bases in between. CDR3 amino acids: CASSDQEIAYEQYF. The CDR3 DNA reads as TGTGCCAGCAGTGACCAGGAGATAGCCTACGAGCAGTACTTC.

This clonotype was counted many times. The chain combines TRBV2 with TRBJ1-5, with TRBD1 matching 8 bases. Germline loops: CDR1 SNHLY, CDR2 FYNNEI. The V gene end was trimmed by 4 bases and the J gene end by 4 bases; junction bases not matched to a gene: 3. There are 14 residues in the CDR3. CDR3 region: CASSAGTGNQPQHF. In DNA form, the CDR3 reads TGTGCCAGCAGTGCCGGGACAGGTAATCAGCCCCAGCATTTT.

This clonotype came up many times. The chain carries TRBV11-3 and TRBJ2-7; TRBD1 matches at 7 bases. CDR1 and CDR2 from the germline V gene are SGHNT and YENEEA. This CDR3 spans 13 amino acids. With V trimmed by 5 bases and J by 5 bases, 6 bases remained unmatched. In DNA form, the CDR3 reads TGTGCCAGCAGCCCGACAGGGCTGAACGAGCAGTACTTC. This translates into CASSPTGLNEQYF.